The next 23 T cell receptor beta chains were all read from a single sample in a study of identical twins. Each CDR3 protein is one row after TCRdb ran MiXCR on the 5' RACE reads. Of 500,000 to 650,000 distinct CDR3 sequences listed, about 7.6% are singletons. This sample was shared with a second study, whose subject was yellow fever vaccine responses in identical twins.

Sequenced input: PBMCs. The receptors stem from a young woman in good health.

This clonotype was seen ten or more times. CDR3 in amino acids: CASSQEVATLGTQYF. The CDR3 DNA follows: TGTGCCAGCAGCCAAGAGGTAGCGACCCTGGGGACCCAGTACTTC. The chain carries TRBV4-2 and TRBJ2-5; the D gene is possibly TRBD2 (5 bases). The V end lost 0 bases, the J end lost 7 bases, and 15 bases lay between the germline ends. Germline CDR1 reads LGHNA; CDR2 reads YNFKEQ. This CDR3 has 15 residues.

In this sample, this clonotype turned up a few times. The V call is TRBV5-1, the J call TRBJ2-3; 10 bases are a match to TRBD2. The V gene's germline CDR1 is SGHRS and CDR2 YFSETQ. This CDR3 comprises 15 residues. V shed 5 bases and J 3 bases; nucleotides not matched to a gene: 6. CDR3 loop: CASRFGLAVTDTQYF. As DNA, the CDR3 is TGCGCCAGCAGATTTGGACTAGCGGTGACAGATACGCAGTATTTT.

Comments on this clonotype: Relative to the germline gene, one junction end is altered; a read error may explain this. This sequence joins TRBV24-1 and TRBJ2-5; D gene ambiguous. CDR1 is KGHDR, CDR2 SFDVKD, per germline. The CDR3 totals 15 residues. The CDR3 nucleotides read TGTGCCACCAGTGATCCACAGATGTACCACGAGACCCAGTACTTC. Protein product: CATSDPQMYHETQYF.

There are many counts of this clonotype. The gene calls are TRBV28 and TRBJ2-2; D is uncertain. V was pared by 6 bases and J by 5 bases, with 10 bases between. CDR1 MDHEN and CDR2 SYDVKM come from the germline V gene. The CDR3 sequence is 13 residues long. The CDR3 spells CASRPTRTGELFF. The DNA of the CDR3 is TGTGCCAGCAGGCCTACGAGGACCGGGGAGCTGTTTTTT.

This clonotype was detected many times. The genes are TRBV29-1 and TRBJ2-3; TRBD2 is a possible D gene (7 bases). The V gene lost 3 bases and the J gene lost 3 bases, with 10 bases spanning the gap. Germline assignment: CDR1 SQVTM and CDR2 ANQGSEA. This CDR3 is built from 13 residues. Written as DNA, the CDR3 is TGCAGCGTTGAGAAGGGGGGGACAGATACGCAGTATTTT. Translated, it gives CSVEKGGTDTQYF.

This clonotype occurred a few times. This chain uses TRBV7-8 with TRBJ2-7, with no clear D. The V and J ends lost 5 bases and 4 bases respectively, with 18 bases between them. CDR1 and CDR2 from the germline V gene are SGHVS and FQNEAQ. The CDR3 has 15 amino acids. DNA of the CDR3: TGTGCCAGCAGCCCGCCCGCTGCGGCCAAGTACGAGCAGTACTTC. It specifies CASSPPAAAKYEQYF.

This clonotype was counted ten times or more. This chain links TRBV5-1 with TRBJ2-2, with 9 positions matching TRBD2. The CDR3 contains 15 residues. After removal of 4 bases from V and 6 bases from J, the junction contained 7 bases not matched to a gene. Germline V CDR1 and CDR2: SGHRS, YFSETQ. The CDR3 here is CASSISGREAGELFF. CDR3 DNA sequence: TGCGCCAGCAGCATTAGCGGGAGAGAGGCCGGGGAGCTGTTTTTT.

This clonotype was seen at least ten times. The V gene is TRBV20-1, the J gene TRBJ1-5; D remains ambiguous. V was pared by 4 bases and J by 6 bases, with 16 bases between. Germline loops: CDR1 DFQATT, CDR2 SNEGSKA (reference sequence). There are 14 residues in the CDR3. In DNA form, the CDR3 reads TGCAGTGCTACCGACCCGACGGGAGTTCAGCCCCAGCATTTT. Protein sequence: CSATDPTGVQPQHF.

The chain has TRBV5-1 and TRBJ2-1, with no clear D. The V end was cut by 0 bases, the J end by 5 bases, with 12 bases between. CDR1 and CDR2 (germline): SGHRS, YFSETQ. The CDR3 has 15 residues. CDR3 in amino acids: CASSLGVGSNNEQFF. CDR3 nucleotide sequence: TGCGCCAGCAGCTTGGGGGTAGGCTCTAACAATGAGCAGTTCTTC.

The chain carries TRBV11-2 and TRBJ2-7, with D maybe TRBD1 (5 bases). V shed 6 bases and J shed 5 bases, with 26 bases lying between them. CDR1 SGHAT and CDR2 FQNNGV come from the germline V gene. There are 17 residues in the CDR3. The CDR3 bases are TGTGCCAGCAGTCCCGATTATGGGGCCTTAGTCCTCCACGAGCAGTACTTC. It codes for CASSPDYGALVLHEQYF.

There are many counts of this clonotype. This rearrangement joins TRBV29-1 to TRBJ2-1; D not resolved. Germline loops: CDR1 SQVTM, CDR2 ANQGSEA. Trimming stripped 4 bases from V and 0 bases from J, with 7 bases between. CDR3 length: 13 amino acids. The CDR3 reads CSVGTLSYNEQFF. DNA of the CDR3: TGCAGCGTTGGGACGCTCTCCTACAATGAGCAGTTCTTC.

There are many counts of this clonotype. The rearrangement links TRBV29-1 to TRBJ1-5; no definite D call. V was cut by 6 bases and J by 1 base, with 10 bases left in between. The CDR3 runs to 13 residues. The germline V gene encodes CDR1 SQVTM and CDR2 ANQGSEA. As DNA, the CDR3 is TGCAGCGTCGGCTCGGGGAGCAATCAGCCCCAGCATTTT. Protein: CSVGSGSNQPQHF.

This clonotype was detected many times. This chain links TRBV5-1 with TRBJ2-5; 8 bases are shared with TRBD1. The CDR3 spans 15 residues. Germline CDR1 is SGHRS and CDR2 is YFSETQ. The V gene end was trimmed by 4 bases and the J gene end by 6 bases; junction bases not matched to a gene: 11. The CDR3 spells CASSPTTGQGQTQYF. For the CDR3, the DNA is TGCGCCAGCAGCCCTACGACCGGACAGGGCCAGACCCAGTACTTC.

This clonotype was seen many times. Mismatch with germline at one junction end may stem from a read error. The chain has TRBV28 and TRBJ2-7; D uncertain. The CDR3 length is 11 residues. Per the germline V gene, CDR1 is MDHEN and CDR2 is SYDVKM. The CDR3 sequence is CASSFRYEQYF. As DNA, the CDR3 is TGCGCCAGCAGCTTTCGTTACGAGCAGTACTTC.

This chain joins TRBV28 and TRBJ1-1, with D uncertain. Trimming left V 2 bases short and J 1 base short, with 8 bases between. CDR1 and CDR2 (germline): MDHEN, SYDVKM. This CDR3 has 14 amino acids. CDR3 coding DNA: TGTGCCAGCAGTTTACCTGGAGAGAACACTGAAGCTTTCTTT. This gives the protein CASSLPGENTEAFF.

V and J are TRBV7-9 and TRBJ2-2; D gene uncertain. CDR3 length: 15 amino acids. The V gene's germline CDR1 is SEHNR and CDR2 FQNEAQ (reference sequence). V lost 7 bases and J lost 4, with 16 bases in between. The CDR3 nucleotides read TGTGCCAGCACCCCGGTGGCGCCGAGCACCGGGGAGCTGTTTTTT. As protein: CASTPVAPSTGELFF.

In its sample, this clonotype was seen many times. The CDR3, as DNA: TGTGCCAGCAGCTTGGTATCTGTGAAACTGTTTTTT. Translating gives CASSLVSVKLFF. The V gene is TRBV5-8, the J gene TRBJ1-4, with unresolved D. The germline V gene encodes CDR1 SGHTS and CDR2 YDEGEE. The CDR3 is 12 residues long. Trimming took off 0 bases at V and 11 bases at J, with 8 bases between the two ends.

For this clonotype: Its ends do not fully match the called genes, so a read error is possible. V is TRBV14 and J is TRBJ2-5; D possibly corresponds to TRBD1 (6 bases). Germline V CDR1 and CDR2: SGHDN, FVKESK. The CDR3 is 14 amino acids. The CDR3 loop is CASSIQGPQGTQYF. The CDR3 bases are TGTGCCAGCAGCATACAGGGCCCCCAAGGGACCCAGTACTTC.

This clonotype was counted a few times. The chain recombines TRBV5-1 with TRBJ2-3; TRBD2 agrees at 16 bases. This CDR3 spans 19 amino acids. CDR1 and CDR2 from the germline V gene are SGHRS and YFSETQ. With 3 bases clipped from V and 4 bases from J, the junction kept 11 bases outside the gene matches. The CDR3 bases are TGCGCCAGCAGCTGGGGACTAGCGGGGGGGCCGATGTCCCCAGATACGCAGTATTTT. This gives the protein CASSWGLAGGPMSPDTQYF.

The V and J genes are TRBV24-1 and TRBJ2-1; TRBD2 agrees at 12 bases. This CDR3 region has 14 residues. The trim removed 9 bases at V and 7 bases at J, leaving 6 bases unmatched. Germline V gene sequence: CDR1 KGHDR, CDR2 SFDVKD. CDR3 DNA sequence: TGTGCCACCTCGACTAGCGGGAGTTTAAATGAGCAGTTCTTC. Translation: CATSTSGSLNEQFF.

This clonotype was observed a few times. The V call is TRBV7-8, the J call TRBJ2-7; D may be TRBD1 (7 bases). Between the trimmed V and J ends, which lost 5 bases and 5 bases, there was a span of 10 bases. This CDR3 is 12 amino acids long. Looked up from germline, CDR1 is SGHVS and CDR2 is FQNEAQ. The CDR3, as DNA: TGTGCCAGCAGCCAGGGGGAGGACGAGCAGTACTTC. Translated: CASSQGEDEQYF.

This clonotype has at least ten counts. The CDR3 DNA sequence: TGTGCCAGCAGTAACAGGGGGTCGGGTGAAAAACTGTTTTTT. It encodes CASSNRGSGEKLFF. This chain links TRBV6-5 with TRBJ1-4, with TRBD1 identical over 8 bases. This CDR3 has 14 residues. J was trimmed by 7 bases and V by 5 bases; bases with no gene match: 6. Germline CDR1 reads MNHEY; CDR2 reads SVGAGI.

This clonotype occurred many times. The chain employs TRBV7-8 and TRBJ2-2; possible D gene TRBD2, 6 bases. The germline V gene encodes CDR1 SGHVS and CDR2 FQNEAQ. This CDR3 comprises 15 residues. Trimming removed 1 base from V and 6 bases from J, with 12 bases in between. The CDR3 protein is CASSLVWDWSGELFF. The CDR3 region has the DNA TGTGCCAGCAGCTTAGTTTGGGACTGGTCCGGGGAGCTGTTTTTT.